Each of the 30 T cell receptor beta chains below was sequenced from the same sample in a study of T cell changes during pregnancy in multiple sclerosis. Data came from immunoSEQ multiplex PCR; TCRdb stores just in-frame clones and leaves some out. The repertoire holds some 110,000 clones, with roughly nine tenths as singletons. The sequenced sample was peripheral blood, obtained in the third trimester of pregnancy. The receptors were sampled from a female donor with multiple sclerosis, enrolled in a pregnancy study.

This clone has a single count. V usage is TRBV19 and J usage is TRBJ1-5; tentative D call: TRBD1 (6 bases). The germline gives CDR1 LNHDA, CDR2 SQIVND (reference sequence). This CDR3 has 14 amino acids. Deletions cut 4 bases from V and 3 bases from J, with 10 bases between. CDR3 residues: CASSTTGNNQPQHF. The DNA for the CDR3 is TGTGCCAGTAGTACGACAGGCAACAATCAGCCCCAGCATTTT.

The J gene is TRBJ2-7, the V gene TRBV6-5, with D perhaps matching TRBD2 (5 bases). The germline gives CDR1 MNHEY, CDR2 SVGAGI. The CDR3 covers 14 residues. Trimming took 8 bases from V and 0 from J, leaving 14 bases between them. The CDR3 protein is CASSEWESSYEQYF. The CDR3 DNA is TGTGCCAGCTCCGAGTGGGAGAGCTCCTACGAGCAGTACTTC.

The V gene is TRBV7-9, the J gene TRBJ2-2, with 8 nucleotides matching TRBD1. The germline V gene encodes CDR1 SEHNR and CDR2 FQNEAQ (reference sequence). V trimming: 4 bases; J trimming: 0 bases; junction bases outside the gene matches: 1. The CDR3 has 15 residues. This chain's CDR3 is CASSSTGANTGELFF. Here the CDR3 DNA reads TGTGCCAGCAGCTCGACAGGGGCGAACACCGGGGAGCTGTTTTTT.

This sequence joins TRBV18 and TRBJ2-3, with D tentatively TRBD2 (6 bases). V was pared by 8 bases and J by 4 bases, with 16 bases between. This CDR3 is 14 amino acids long. Germline V gives CDR1 KGHSH, CDR2 LQKENI. The CDR3 DNA sequence: TGTGCCAGCCATACCCGGGGGAGCCCAGATACGCAGTATTTT. Protein product: CASHTRGSPDTQYF.

The rearrangement uses TRBV5-6 and TRBJ1-5; no clear D. Germline V lookup: CDR1 SGHDT, CDR2 YYEEEE. The CDR3 sequence is 15 residues long. V lost 3 bases to trimming and J lost 0 bases, with 10 bases between them. Here the CDR3 reads CASSSTRRSNQPQHF. In nucleotides, the CDR3 is TGTGCCAGCAGCTCGACACGGCGTAGCAATCAGCCCCAGCATTTT.

This clone appeared a single time. The chain employs TRBV5-1 and TRBJ2-2; weak D call: TRBD1 (7 bases). The CDR3 spans 15 residues. Per the germline V gene, CDR1 is SGHRS and CDR2 is YFSETQ. With 7 bases removed from V and 4 bases from J, the gap between germline ends came to 17 bases. CDR3 in DNA: TGCGCCAGCGCCTCTGGAGGGGGCAGCACCGGGGAGCTGTTTTTT. Its translation: CASASGGGSTGELFF. Full variable domain (rest looked up from reference TRBV5-1 and TRBJ2-2): KAGVTQTPRYLIKTRGQQVTLSCSPISGHRSVSWYQQTPGQGLQFLFEYFSETQRNKGNFPGRFSGRQFSNSRSEMNVSTLELGDSALYLCASASGGGSTGELFFGEGSRLTVL.

The J gene is TRBJ2-2, the V gene TRBV28; D is unclear. Germline V gives CDR1 MDHEN, CDR2 SYDVKM. The CDR3 is 15 amino acids. The V gene lost 5 bases and the J gene lost 6 bases, with 16 bases spanning the gap. The chain's CDR3 is CASSPSRFGAGELFF. Here the CDR3 DNA reads TGTGCCAGCAGTCCGTCGCGGTTTGGAGCCGGGGAGCTGTTTTTT. Complete variable domain (other parts from reference TRBV28 and TRBJ2-2): DVKVTQSSRYLVKRTGEKVFLECVQDMDHENMFWYRQDPGLGLRLIYFSYDVKMKEKGDIPEGYSVSREKKERFSLILESASTNQTSMYLCASSPSRFGAGELFFGEGSRLTVL.

The chain is built from TRBV6-4 and TRBJ2-3, with 9 bases fitting TRBD2. Germline CDR1 and CDR2: MRHNA and SNTAGT. This CDR3 comprises 16 residues. V trimming: 4 bases; J trimming: 1 base; junction bases outside the gene matches: 6. For the CDR3, the DNA is TGTGCCAGCAGTGTCAAGGCGGGAGGGGGCACAGATACGCAGTATTTT. Protein sequence: CASSVKAGGGTDTQYF.

The chain employs TRBV27 and TRBJ2-7, with TRBD2 identical over 12 bases. Germline CDR1 MNHEY, CDR2 SMNVEV (reference sequence). The ends lost 4 bases at V and 6 bases at J; junction bases unmatched: 7. The CDR3 length is 15 residues. The CDR3 coding sequence is TGTGCCAGCAGTTCCCTAGCGGGAGGGCCTCCCGAGCAGTACTTC. Protein: CASSSLAGGPPEQYF.

This sequence joins TRBV2 and TRBJ2-7; 10 positions agree with TRBD1. This CDR3 has 13 amino acids. The junction had 10 bases not matched to a gene; V was cut back by 10 bases and J by 7 bases. CDR1 and CDR2 (germline): SNHLY, FYNNEI. The CDR3 DNA reads TGTGCCACAGGACAGGGGGTAGTGGGGGAGCAGTACTTC. It translates to CATGQGVVGEQYF.

The genes are TRBV6-5 and TRBJ2-5; D uncertain. The V end lost 0 bases, the J end lost 5 bases, and 13 bases lay between the germline ends. Germline lookup yields CDR1 MNHEY and CDR2 SVGAGI. The CDR3 length is 15 residues. The CDR3 DNA follows: TGTGCCAGCAGTTACTCGTTCGGGTACCGGGAGACCCAGTACTTC. This codes for CASSYSFGYRETQYF.

The chain carries TRBV2 and TRBJ1-1, with a possible D match to TRBD1 (5 bases). The CDR3 length is 11 residues. Trimming removed 10 bases from V and 1 base from J, with 7 bases in between. Germline assignment: CDR1 SNHLY and CDR2 FYNNEI. This CDR3 is CATGQNTEAFF. DNA of the CDR3: TGTGCCACCGGACAGAACACTGAAGCTTTCTTT.

The chain is built from TRBV2 and TRBJ2-2; 8 bases map to TRBD1. Germline loops: CDR1 SNHLY, CDR2 FYNNEI. The CDR3 covers 16 residues. Trimming cost V 8 bases and J 5 bases; bases outside gene matches: 13. CDR3 DNA: TGTGCCAGCGCCGCGGAGGCAGGGGGCTTTACCGGGGAGCTGTTTTTT. It codes for CASAAEAGGFTGELFF.

The chain has TRBV2 and TRBJ2-3; no clear D gene. From germline, CDR1 is SNHLY and CDR2 FYNNEI. V gave up 5 bases and J gave up 0 bases, with 9 bases separating them. The CDR3 is 14 residues long. The CDR3 loop is CASSRSRSTDTQYF. DNA for the CDR3: TGTGCCAGCAGTCGTAGCCGAAGCACAGATACGCAGTATTTT.

The chain employs TRBV9 and TRBJ1-2; 7 bases fit TRBD1. The CDR3 spans 14 residues. The trim removed 0 bases at V and 2 bases at J, leaving 1 base unmatched. The germline CDR1 and CDR2 sequences are SGDLS and YYNGEE. The DNA for the CDR3 is TGTGCCAGCAGCGTAGCGACAGGGAACTATGGCTACACCTTC. This sequence encodes CASSVATGNYGYTF.

The V gene is TRBV29-1, the J gene TRBJ1-1; tentatively, D is TRBD1 (5 bases). CDR1 and CDR2 (germline): SQVTM, ANQGSEA. CDR3 size: 12 residues. Trimming pared 4 bases from V and 4 bases from J, leaving 10 bases between. CDR3 sequence reads: CSVGKGPTEAFF. The CDR3 bases are TGCAGCGTTGGCAAGGGGCCCACTGAAGCTTTCTTT.

The chain links TRBV5-6 to TRBJ1-2, with D perhaps matching TRBD1 (5 bases). Germline assignment: CDR1 SGHDT and CDR2 YYEEEE. V lost 1 base and J lost 2, with 15 bases in between. The CDR3 totals 16 residues. CDR3 amino acids: CASSLWFTGDNYGYTF. The CDR3 DNA reads TGTGCCAGCAGCTTGTGGTTTACAGGCGACAACTATGGCTACACCTTC.

The chain employs TRBV19 and TRBJ2-1; D remains ambiguous. The CDR3 runs to 14 residues. Deletions cut 5 bases from V and 4 bases from J, with 12 bases between. CDR1 is LNHDA, CDR2 SQIVND, per germline (reference sequence). CDR3 loop: CASSLQTLYNEQFF. In DNA, the CDR3 is TGTGCCAGTAGTTTACAGACACTTTACAATGAGCAGTTCTTC.

The CDR3 spells CASSLAGDGTGELFF. For the CDR3, the DNA is TGTGCCAGCAGCTTGGCAGGGGACGGGACCGGGGAGCTGTTTTTT. The chain joins TRBV5-6 to TRBJ2-2, with D perhaps TRBD1 (6 bases). The ends were cut back, 0 bases at V and 5 bases at J, with 11 bases in the middle. The V gene's germline CDR1 is SGHDT and CDR2 YYEEEE. The CDR3 contains 15 residues.

In its sample, this clone was seen a few times. The rearrangement joins TRBV27 to TRBJ1-6; D not certain. V lost 8 bases to trimming and J lost 8 bases, with 4 bases between them. There are 10 residues in the CDR3. Germline V gene data show CDR1 as MNHEY and CDR2 as SMNVEV (reference sequence). The CDR3 nucleotides read TGTGCCAGCGGCTATTCACCCCTCCACTTT. It specifies CASGYSPLHF.

The rearrangement uses TRBV25-1 and TRBJ2-2, with TRBD1 matching 8 bases. J was trimmed by 1 base and V by 3 bases; bases with no gene match: 4. In germline, CDR1 is MGHDK, CDR2 SYGVNS. The CDR3 is 16 residues long. CDR3 loop: CASSEIDRGNTGELFF. The CDR3 bases are TGTGCCAGCAGTGAGATCGACAGGGGGAACACCGGGGAGCTGTTTTTT.

The chain couples TRBV21-1 to TRBJ1-2; the listed D gene, TRBD1, was not tested against the DNA. TRBV21-1 has pseudogene status. This CDR3 has 17 residues. DNA for the CDR3: TGTGCCAGCAGCAAATTTAACGAGACAGGACCTTTCTATGGCTACACCTTC. Protein: CASSKFNETGPFYGYTF.

CDR3 in amino acids: CASSLRPGGYRTDTQYF. DNA for the CDR3: TGTGCCAGCAGCTTGAGGCCGGGAGGGTACAGGACAGATACGCAGTATTTT. This chain joins TRBV5-6 and TRBJ2-3; the match to TRBD2 covers 8 bases. Germline V gene sequence: CDR1 SGHDT, CDR2 YYEEEE. The CDR3 runs 17 residues. V was pared by 1 base and J by 3 bases, with 10 bases of the junction left unmatched.

This chain uses TRBV5-1 with TRBJ2-5; the D gene is possibly TRBD2 (6 bases). Germline V gene data show CDR1 as SGHRS and CDR2 as YFSETQ. This CDR3 has 13 amino acids. V was trimmed by 7 bases and J by 5 bases, leaving 15 bases between them. The CDR3 sequence is CASHRDSLETQYF. The CDR3 DNA sequence: TGCGCCAGCCATCGGGACTCCTTGGAGACCCAGTACTTC.

V gene TRBV27 combines with J gene TRBJ2-7; tentatively, D is TRBD1 (5 bases). The CDR3 has 14 amino acids. Germline values: CDR1 MNHEY, CDR2 SMNVEV (reference sequence). Deletions cut 6 bases from V and 1 base from J, with 13 bases between. DNA of the CDR3: TGTGCCAGCAGAGGATTTCAGGGATCCTACGAGCAGTACTTC. Translated: CASRGFQGSYEQYF.

The V gene is TRBV15, the J gene TRBJ2-3; D might be TRBD2 (5 bases). CDR1 is LNHNV and CDR2 is YYDKDF in the germline V gene (reference sequence). The CDR3 covers 16 residues. V lost 4 bases to trimming and J lost 0 bases, with 14 bases between them. The CDR3 DNA follows: TGTGCCACCAGCATTGGAGGAGAGACTAGCACAGATACGCAGTATTTT. It yields the protein CATSIGGETSTDTQYF.

J is TRBJ2-7 and V is TRBV28; D is ambiguous. The V end lost 3 bases, the J end lost 4 bases, and 4 bases lay between the germline ends. This CDR3 has 11 residues. Germline assignment: CDR1 MDHEN and CDR2 SYDVKM. The CDR3 loop is CASSFGYEQYF. In DNA, the CDR3 is TGTGCCAGCAGTTTCGGGTACGAGCAGTACTTC.

This chain uses TRBV9 with TRBJ1-1, with 10 bases identical to TRBD1. Germline CDR1 SGDLS, CDR2 YYNGEE. The CDR3 sequence is 15 residues long. Germline trimming cut 4 bases from V and 7 bases from J; bases unmatched to any gene: 10. The CDR3: CASSPHPGQGFEAFF. In DNA, the CDR3 is TGTGCCAGCAGCCCCCACCCGGGACAGGGGTTTGAAGCTTTCTTT.

This chain connects TRBV9 to TRBJ2-1; 11 nucleotides match TRBD2. Germline V gene data show CDR1 as SGDLS and CDR2 as YYNGEE. The V and J ends lost 5 bases and 5 bases, in that order; junction bases with no gene match: 6. CDR3 size: 15 residues. CDR3 in DNA: TGTGCCAGCAGTAGACTAGCGGGGCTAAACAATGAGCAGTTCTTC. It translates to CASSRLAGLNNEQFF.

The genes are TRBV27 and TRBJ2-1; D is perhaps TRBD1 (5 bases). There are 12 residues in the CDR3. CDR1 is MNHEY and CDR2 is SMNVEV in the germline V gene (reference sequence). V was cut by 6 bases and J by 5 bases, with 8 bases left in between. The CDR3 sequence is CASSRTNNEQFF. In nucleotides, the CDR3 is TGTGCCAGCAGCCGGACAAACAATGAGCAGTTCTTC.